The subject of this entry is one TCR beta chain. The sample comes from a study of blood T cell repertoires in COVID-19. Generated by immunoSEQ multiplex PCR, the TCRdb table keeps only in-frame clones and is missing some. The sample lists around 150,000 clones; over 80% were seen once. Trimming stripped 0 bases from V and 3 bases from J, with 10 bases between. The CDR3 is 15 amino acids. CDR1 and CDR2 from the germline V gene are SGHKS and YYEKEE (reference sequence). This chain connects TRBV5-5 to TRBJ1-5, with TRBD1 as a possible D gene (6 bases). Material for sequencing was peripheral blood. This receptor was taken from a woman in her forties or fifties with acute or convalescent COVID-19. CDR3 DNA sequence: TGTGCCAGCAGCTTGGTAGGGGGTAACAATCAGCCCCAGCATTTT. Protein sequence: CASSLVGGNNQPQHF. Based on the CDR3 plus reference TRBV5-5 and TRBJ1-5, the full variable domain is DAGVTQSPTHLIKTRGQQVTLRCSPISGHKSVSWYQQVLGQGPQFIFQYYEKEERGRGNFPDRFSARQFPNYSSELNVNALLLGDSALYLCASSLVGGNNQPQHFGDGTRLSIL.